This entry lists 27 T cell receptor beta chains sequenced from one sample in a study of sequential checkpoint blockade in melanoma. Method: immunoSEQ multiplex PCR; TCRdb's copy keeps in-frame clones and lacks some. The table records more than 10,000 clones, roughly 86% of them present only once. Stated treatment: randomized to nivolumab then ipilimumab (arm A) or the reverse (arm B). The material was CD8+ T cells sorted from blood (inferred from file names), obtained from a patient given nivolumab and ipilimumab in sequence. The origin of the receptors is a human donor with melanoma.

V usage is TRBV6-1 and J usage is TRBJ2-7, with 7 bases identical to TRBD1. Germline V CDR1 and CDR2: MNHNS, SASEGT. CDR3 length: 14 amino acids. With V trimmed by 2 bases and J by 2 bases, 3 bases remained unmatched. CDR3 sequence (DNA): TGTGCCAGCAGTGAATACGGGACAGCCTACGAGCAGTACTTC. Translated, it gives CASSEYGTAYEQYF.

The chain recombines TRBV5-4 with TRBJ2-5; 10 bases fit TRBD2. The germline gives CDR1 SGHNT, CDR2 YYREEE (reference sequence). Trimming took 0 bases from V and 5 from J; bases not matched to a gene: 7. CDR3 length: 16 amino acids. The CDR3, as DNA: TGTGCCAGCAGCTTGGAAGCGGGGGGGCCGCTGGAGACCCAGTACTTC. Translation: CASSLEAGGPLETQYF.

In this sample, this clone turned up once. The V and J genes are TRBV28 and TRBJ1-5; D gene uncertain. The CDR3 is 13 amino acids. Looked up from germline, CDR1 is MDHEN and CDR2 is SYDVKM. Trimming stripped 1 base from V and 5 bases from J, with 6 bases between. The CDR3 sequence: CASSLLGDQPQHF. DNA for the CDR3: TGTGCCAGCAGTTTATTAGGAGATCAGCCCCAGCATTTT.

CDR3 amino acids: CASSSITGAYEQYF. The CDR3 DNA is TGTGCCAGCAGCTCAATCACAGGGGCCTACGAGCAGTACTTC. The chain carries TRBV11-2 and TRBJ2-7; 7 nucleotides match TRBD1. This CDR3 is built from 14 residues. Germline V lookup: CDR1 SGHAT, CDR2 FQNNGV. J gave up 2 bases and V 4 bases, and 5 bases lay outside the gene matches.

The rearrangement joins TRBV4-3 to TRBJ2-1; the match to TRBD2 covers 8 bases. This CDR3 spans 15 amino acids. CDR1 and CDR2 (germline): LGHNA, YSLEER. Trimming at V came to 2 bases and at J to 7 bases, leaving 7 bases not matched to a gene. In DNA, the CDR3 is TGCGCCAGCAGCCAAAATAGCGGGACCGGGAATGAGCAGTTCTTC. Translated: CASSQNSGTGNEQFF.

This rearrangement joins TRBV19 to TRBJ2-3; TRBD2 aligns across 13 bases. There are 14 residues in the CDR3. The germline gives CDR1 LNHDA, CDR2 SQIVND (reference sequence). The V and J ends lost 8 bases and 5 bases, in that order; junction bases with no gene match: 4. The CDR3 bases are TGTGCCAGTGGACTAGCGGGAGCTGTAGATACGCAGTATTTT. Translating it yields CASGLAGAVDTQYF.

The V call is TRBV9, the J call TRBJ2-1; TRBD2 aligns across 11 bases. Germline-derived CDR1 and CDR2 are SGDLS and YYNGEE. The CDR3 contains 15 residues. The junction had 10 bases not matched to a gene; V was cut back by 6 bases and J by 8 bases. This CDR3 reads CASTLSGGAVHEQFF. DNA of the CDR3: TGTGCCAGCACCCTTAGCGGGGGGGCCGTCCATGAGCAGTTCTTC.

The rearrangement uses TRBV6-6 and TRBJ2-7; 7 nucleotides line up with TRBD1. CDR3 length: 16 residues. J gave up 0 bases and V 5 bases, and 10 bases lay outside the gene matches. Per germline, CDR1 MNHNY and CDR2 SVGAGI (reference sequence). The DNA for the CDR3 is TGTGCCAGCAGTCCTATAAGGGACAGAAGCTCCTACGAGCAGTACTTC. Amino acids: CASSPIRDRSSYEQYF.

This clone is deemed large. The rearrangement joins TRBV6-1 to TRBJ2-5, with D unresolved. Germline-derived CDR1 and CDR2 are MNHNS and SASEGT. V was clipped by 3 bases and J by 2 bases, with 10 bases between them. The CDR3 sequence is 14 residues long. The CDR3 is CASSEWVGQETQYF. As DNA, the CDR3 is TGTGCCAGCAGTGAGTGGGTCGGGCAAGAGACCCAGTACTTC.

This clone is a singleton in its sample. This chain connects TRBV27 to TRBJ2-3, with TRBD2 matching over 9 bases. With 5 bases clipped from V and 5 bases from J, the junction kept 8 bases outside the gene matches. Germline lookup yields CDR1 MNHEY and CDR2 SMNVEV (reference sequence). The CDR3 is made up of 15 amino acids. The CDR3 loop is CASSPVAGVVDTQYF. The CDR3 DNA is TGTGCCAGCAGTCCGGTAGCGGGAGTGGTAGATACGCAGTATTTT.

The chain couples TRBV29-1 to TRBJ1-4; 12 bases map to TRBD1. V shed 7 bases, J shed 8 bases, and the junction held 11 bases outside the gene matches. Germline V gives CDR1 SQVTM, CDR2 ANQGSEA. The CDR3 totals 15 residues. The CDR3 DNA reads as TGCAGCGGGGCCGGCGACGGGACAGGGGGCGAAAAACTGTTTTTT. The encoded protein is CSGAGDGTGGEKLFF. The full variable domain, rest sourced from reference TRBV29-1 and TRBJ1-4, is SAVISQKPSRDICQRGTSLTIQCQVDSQVTMMFWYRQQPGQSLTLIATANQGSEATYESGFVIDKFPISRPNLTFSTLTVSNMSPEDSSIYLCSGAGDGTGGEKLFFGSGTQLSVL.

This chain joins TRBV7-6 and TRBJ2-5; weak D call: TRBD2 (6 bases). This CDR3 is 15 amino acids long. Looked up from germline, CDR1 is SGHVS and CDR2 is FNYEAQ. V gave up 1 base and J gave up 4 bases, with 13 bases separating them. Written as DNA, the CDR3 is TGTGCCAGCAGCTTAGTACTAGCCGGGGGAGAGACCCAGTACTTC. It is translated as CASSLVLAGGETQYF.

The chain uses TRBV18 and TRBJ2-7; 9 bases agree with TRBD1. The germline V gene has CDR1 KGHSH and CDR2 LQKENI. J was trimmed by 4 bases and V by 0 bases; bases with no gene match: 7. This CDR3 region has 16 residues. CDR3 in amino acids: CASSPPVWTGVYEQYF. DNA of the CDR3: TGTGCCAGCTCACCACCGGTGTGGACAGGGGTGTACGAGCAGTACTTC.

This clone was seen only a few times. The CDR3 loop reads CASSYSAREGYEQYF. In DNA form, the CDR3 reads TGTGCCAGCAGTTACTCGGCCCGGGAAGGCTACGAGCAGTACTTC. The chain uses TRBV6-5 and TRBJ2-7, with D perhaps matching TRBD2 (5 bases). Per germline, CDR1 MNHEY and CDR2 SVGAGI. The CDR3 sequence is 15 residues long. V lost 0 bases to trimming and J lost 3 bases, with 12 bases between them.

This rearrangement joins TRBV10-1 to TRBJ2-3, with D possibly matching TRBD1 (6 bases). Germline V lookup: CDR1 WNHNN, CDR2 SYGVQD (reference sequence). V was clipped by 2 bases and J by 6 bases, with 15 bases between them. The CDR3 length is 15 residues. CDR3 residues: CASSEPPGVADTQYF. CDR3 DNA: TGCGCCAGCAGTGAGCCCCCAGGGGTGGCCGATACGCAGTATTTT.

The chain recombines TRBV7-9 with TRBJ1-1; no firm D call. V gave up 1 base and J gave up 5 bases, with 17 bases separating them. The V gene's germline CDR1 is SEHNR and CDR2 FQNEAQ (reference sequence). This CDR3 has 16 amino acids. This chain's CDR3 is CASSLGVGLPGTEAFF. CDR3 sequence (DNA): TGTGCCAGCAGCTTAGGGGTTGGGCTCCCGGGGACTGAAGCTTTCTTT.

The CDR3 DNA is TGTGCCAGCAGCTCCTCTAGGGGAGAGACCCAGTACTTC. Amino acid sequence: CASSSSRGETQYF. The chain links TRBV11-3 to TRBJ2-5, with D possibly TRBD1 on 5 matching bases. V lost 4 bases, J lost 4 bases, and 10 bases lay in between. The length of the CDR3 is 13 residues. From germline, CDR1 is SGHNT and CDR2 YENEEA.

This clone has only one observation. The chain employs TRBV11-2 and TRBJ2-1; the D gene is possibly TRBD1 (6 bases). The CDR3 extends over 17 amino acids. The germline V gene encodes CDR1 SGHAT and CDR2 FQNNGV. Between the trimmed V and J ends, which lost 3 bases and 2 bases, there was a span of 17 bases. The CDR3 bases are TGTGCCAGCAGCTTCTACGGACAGAGCTCCACCTACAATGAGCAGTTCTTC. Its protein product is CASSFYGQSSTYNEQFF.

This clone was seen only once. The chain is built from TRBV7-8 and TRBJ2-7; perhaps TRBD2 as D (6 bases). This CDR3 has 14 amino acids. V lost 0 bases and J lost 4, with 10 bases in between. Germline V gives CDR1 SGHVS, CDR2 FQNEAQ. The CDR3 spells CASSLAVRGYEQYF. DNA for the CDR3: TGTGCCAGCAGCTTAGCGGTGCGGGGATACGAGCAGTACTTC. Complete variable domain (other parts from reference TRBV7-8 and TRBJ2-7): GAGVSQSPRYKVAKRGQDVALRCDPISGHVSLFWYQQALGQGPEFLTYFQNEAQLDKSGLPSDRFFAERPEGSVSTLKIQRTQQEDSAVYLCASSLAVRGYEQYFGPGTRLTVT.

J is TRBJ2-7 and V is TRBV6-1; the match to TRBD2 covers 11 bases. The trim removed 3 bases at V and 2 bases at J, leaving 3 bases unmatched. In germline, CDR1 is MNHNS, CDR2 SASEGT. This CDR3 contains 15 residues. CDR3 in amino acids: CASSEGLADTYEQYF. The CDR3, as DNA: TGTGCCAGCAGTGAGGGACTAGCGGATACCTACGAGCAGTACTTC.

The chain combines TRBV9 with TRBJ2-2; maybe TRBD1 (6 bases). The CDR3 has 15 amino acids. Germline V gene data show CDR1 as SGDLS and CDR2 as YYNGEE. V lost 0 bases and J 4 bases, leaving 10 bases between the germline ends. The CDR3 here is CASSVASGATGELFF. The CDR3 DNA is TGTGCCAGCAGCGTAGCCTCAGGGGCCACCGGGGAGCTGTTTTTT.

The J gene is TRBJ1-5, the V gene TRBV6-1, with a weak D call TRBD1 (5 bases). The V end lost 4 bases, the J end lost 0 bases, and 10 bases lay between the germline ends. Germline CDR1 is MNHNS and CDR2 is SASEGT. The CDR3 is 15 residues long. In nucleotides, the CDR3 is TGTGCCAGCAGTGCTAGGGACTTTAGCAATCAGCCCCAGCATTTT. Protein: CASSARDFSNQPQHF.

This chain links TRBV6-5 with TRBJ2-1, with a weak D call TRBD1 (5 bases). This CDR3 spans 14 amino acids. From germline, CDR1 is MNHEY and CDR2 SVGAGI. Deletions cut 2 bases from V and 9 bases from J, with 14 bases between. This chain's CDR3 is CASSYVGYGAEQFF. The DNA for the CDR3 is TGTGCCAGCAGTTACGTCGGGTATGGGGCTGAGCAGTTCTTC.

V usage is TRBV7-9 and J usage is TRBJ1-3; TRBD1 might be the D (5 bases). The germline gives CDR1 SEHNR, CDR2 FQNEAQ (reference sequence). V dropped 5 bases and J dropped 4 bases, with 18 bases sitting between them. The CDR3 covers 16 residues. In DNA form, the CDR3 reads TGTGCCAGCAGCCTCCAGGACACCCGAGCAGGAAACACCATATATTTT. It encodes CASSLQDTRAGNTIYF.

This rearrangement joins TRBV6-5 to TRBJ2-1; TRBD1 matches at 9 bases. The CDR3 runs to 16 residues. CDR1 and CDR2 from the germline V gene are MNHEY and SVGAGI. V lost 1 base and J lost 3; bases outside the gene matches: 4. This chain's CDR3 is CASSYLTGGSYNEQFF. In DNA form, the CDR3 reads TGTGCCAGCAGTTACTTGACAGGGGGAAGCTACAATGAGCAGTTCTTC.

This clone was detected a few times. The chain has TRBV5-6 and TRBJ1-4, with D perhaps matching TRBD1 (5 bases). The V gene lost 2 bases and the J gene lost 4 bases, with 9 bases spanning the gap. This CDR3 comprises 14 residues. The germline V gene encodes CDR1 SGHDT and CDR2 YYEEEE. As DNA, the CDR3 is TGTGCCAGCAGCTTTAACCAGGGTAATGAAAAACTGTTTTTT. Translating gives CASSFNQGNEKLFF. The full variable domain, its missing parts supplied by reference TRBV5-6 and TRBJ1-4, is DAGVTQSPTHLIKTRGQQVTLRCSPKSGHDTVSWYQQALGQGPQFIFQYYEEEERQRGNFPDRFSGHQFPNYSSELNVNALLLGDSALYLCASSFNQGNEKLFFGSGTQLSVL.

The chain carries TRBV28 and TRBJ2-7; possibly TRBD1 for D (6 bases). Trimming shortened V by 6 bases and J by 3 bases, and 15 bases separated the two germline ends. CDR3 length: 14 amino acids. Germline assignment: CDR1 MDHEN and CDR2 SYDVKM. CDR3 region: CASRTGRRVYEQYF. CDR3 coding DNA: TGTGCCAGCAGGACAGGCCGGCGGGTCTACGAGCAGTACTTC.